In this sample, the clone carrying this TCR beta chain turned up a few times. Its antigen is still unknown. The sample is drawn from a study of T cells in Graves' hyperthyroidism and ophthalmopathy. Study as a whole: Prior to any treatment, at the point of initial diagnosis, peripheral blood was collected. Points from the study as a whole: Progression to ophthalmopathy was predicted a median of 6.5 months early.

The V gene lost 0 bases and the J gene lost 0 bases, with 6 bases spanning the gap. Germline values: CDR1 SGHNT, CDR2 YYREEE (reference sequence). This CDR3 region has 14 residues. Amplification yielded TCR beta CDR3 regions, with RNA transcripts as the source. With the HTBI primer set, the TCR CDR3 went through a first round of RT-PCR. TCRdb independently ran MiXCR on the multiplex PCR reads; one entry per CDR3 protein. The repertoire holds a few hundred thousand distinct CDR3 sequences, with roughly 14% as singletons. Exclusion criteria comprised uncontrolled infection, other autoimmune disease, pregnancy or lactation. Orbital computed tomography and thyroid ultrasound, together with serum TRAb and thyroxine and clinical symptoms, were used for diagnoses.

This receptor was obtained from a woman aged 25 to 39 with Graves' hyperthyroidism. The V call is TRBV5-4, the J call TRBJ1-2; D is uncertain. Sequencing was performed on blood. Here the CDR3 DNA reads TGTGCCAGCAGCTTGGCCTCCTCTAACTATGGCTACACCTTC. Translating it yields CASSLASSNYGYTF. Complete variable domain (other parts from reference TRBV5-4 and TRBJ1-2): ETGVTQSPTHLIKTRGQQVTLRCSSQSGHNTVSWYQQALGQGPQFIFQYYREEENGRGNFPPRFSGLQFPNYSSELNVNALELDDSALYLCASSLASSNYGYTFGSGTRLTVV.